Listed here is a single T cell receptor beta chain. Its target is not known. The data derive from a study of shared clonotypes between healthy human individuals. Study in general: Researchers assigned three CD4 naive, three CD4 memory, two CD8 naive and one CD8 memory plate to each donor. Study results and caveats: The generation probabilities recorded for non-shared clonotypes fell below those of clonotypes shared by all four donors. How much donors shared clonotypes was expected to be affected by sequencing depth.

Source study methods: ImmunoSEQ output lacked quality scores and full-length reads, limiting matched filtering. Only in-frame clones appear in the TCRdb table, and some are missing; sequencing was by immunoSEQ multiplex PCR. Clone size and the V and J calls come from that table; the DNA yielded D and trimming. Among approximately 2,300,000 clones, 80% to 95% were seen once, and the ten largest hold around 0.4%. The sample consisted of naive CD4+ T cells from PBMCs. The sample's subset: CD45RA+ positively selected. This sequence was found in a man younger than 30 in good health. Some clones in this sample may be carry-over from other donors' samples.

CDR3 DNA: TGTGCCAGCAGCCAGGCTTTGAAACAGGGAACCTACGAGCAGTACTTC. Translated: CASSQALKQGTYEQYF. The rearrangement uses TRBV14 and TRBJ2-7; a weak D match, TRBD1 (6 bases). The CDR3 is made up of 16 amino acids. The V gene lost 3 bases and the J gene lost 2 bases, with 17 bases spanning the gap. Germline loops: CDR1 SGHDN, CDR2 FVKESK.